This T cell receptor beta chain is drawn from a study of T cells in Graves' hyperthyroidism and ophthalmopathy. Study overall: The authors collected peripheral blood at initial diagnosis, before any treatment.

Amplification of TCR beta CDR3 regions used RNA as the template. TCR CDR3 regions were first amplified by RT-PCR with HTBI primers. TCRdb ran MiXCR on the multiplex PCR reads and lists one entry per CDR3 protein. This table holds hundreds of thousands of distinct CDR3 sequences, 15% to 19% found once. As to this clonotype: Its antigen is undetermined.

Germline-derived CDR1 and CDR2 are SGHRS and YFSETQ. This CDR3 region has 16 residues. The V gene end was trimmed by 2 bases and the J gene end by 0 bases; junction bases not matched to a gene: 7. Overall study results and limits: Most thyroid clonotypes expanded above 0.001 were also detected in blood.

Sequences were obtained from blood. The chain combines TRBV5-1 with TRBJ1-1; 7 bases line up with TRBD1. The sequence was obtained from a woman under 30 with Graves' hyperthyroidism. The CDR3 bases are TGCGCCAGCAGCTTCCGTCCGACAGGGCTGAACACTGAAGCTTTCTTT. Translation gives CASSFRPTGLNTEAFF.